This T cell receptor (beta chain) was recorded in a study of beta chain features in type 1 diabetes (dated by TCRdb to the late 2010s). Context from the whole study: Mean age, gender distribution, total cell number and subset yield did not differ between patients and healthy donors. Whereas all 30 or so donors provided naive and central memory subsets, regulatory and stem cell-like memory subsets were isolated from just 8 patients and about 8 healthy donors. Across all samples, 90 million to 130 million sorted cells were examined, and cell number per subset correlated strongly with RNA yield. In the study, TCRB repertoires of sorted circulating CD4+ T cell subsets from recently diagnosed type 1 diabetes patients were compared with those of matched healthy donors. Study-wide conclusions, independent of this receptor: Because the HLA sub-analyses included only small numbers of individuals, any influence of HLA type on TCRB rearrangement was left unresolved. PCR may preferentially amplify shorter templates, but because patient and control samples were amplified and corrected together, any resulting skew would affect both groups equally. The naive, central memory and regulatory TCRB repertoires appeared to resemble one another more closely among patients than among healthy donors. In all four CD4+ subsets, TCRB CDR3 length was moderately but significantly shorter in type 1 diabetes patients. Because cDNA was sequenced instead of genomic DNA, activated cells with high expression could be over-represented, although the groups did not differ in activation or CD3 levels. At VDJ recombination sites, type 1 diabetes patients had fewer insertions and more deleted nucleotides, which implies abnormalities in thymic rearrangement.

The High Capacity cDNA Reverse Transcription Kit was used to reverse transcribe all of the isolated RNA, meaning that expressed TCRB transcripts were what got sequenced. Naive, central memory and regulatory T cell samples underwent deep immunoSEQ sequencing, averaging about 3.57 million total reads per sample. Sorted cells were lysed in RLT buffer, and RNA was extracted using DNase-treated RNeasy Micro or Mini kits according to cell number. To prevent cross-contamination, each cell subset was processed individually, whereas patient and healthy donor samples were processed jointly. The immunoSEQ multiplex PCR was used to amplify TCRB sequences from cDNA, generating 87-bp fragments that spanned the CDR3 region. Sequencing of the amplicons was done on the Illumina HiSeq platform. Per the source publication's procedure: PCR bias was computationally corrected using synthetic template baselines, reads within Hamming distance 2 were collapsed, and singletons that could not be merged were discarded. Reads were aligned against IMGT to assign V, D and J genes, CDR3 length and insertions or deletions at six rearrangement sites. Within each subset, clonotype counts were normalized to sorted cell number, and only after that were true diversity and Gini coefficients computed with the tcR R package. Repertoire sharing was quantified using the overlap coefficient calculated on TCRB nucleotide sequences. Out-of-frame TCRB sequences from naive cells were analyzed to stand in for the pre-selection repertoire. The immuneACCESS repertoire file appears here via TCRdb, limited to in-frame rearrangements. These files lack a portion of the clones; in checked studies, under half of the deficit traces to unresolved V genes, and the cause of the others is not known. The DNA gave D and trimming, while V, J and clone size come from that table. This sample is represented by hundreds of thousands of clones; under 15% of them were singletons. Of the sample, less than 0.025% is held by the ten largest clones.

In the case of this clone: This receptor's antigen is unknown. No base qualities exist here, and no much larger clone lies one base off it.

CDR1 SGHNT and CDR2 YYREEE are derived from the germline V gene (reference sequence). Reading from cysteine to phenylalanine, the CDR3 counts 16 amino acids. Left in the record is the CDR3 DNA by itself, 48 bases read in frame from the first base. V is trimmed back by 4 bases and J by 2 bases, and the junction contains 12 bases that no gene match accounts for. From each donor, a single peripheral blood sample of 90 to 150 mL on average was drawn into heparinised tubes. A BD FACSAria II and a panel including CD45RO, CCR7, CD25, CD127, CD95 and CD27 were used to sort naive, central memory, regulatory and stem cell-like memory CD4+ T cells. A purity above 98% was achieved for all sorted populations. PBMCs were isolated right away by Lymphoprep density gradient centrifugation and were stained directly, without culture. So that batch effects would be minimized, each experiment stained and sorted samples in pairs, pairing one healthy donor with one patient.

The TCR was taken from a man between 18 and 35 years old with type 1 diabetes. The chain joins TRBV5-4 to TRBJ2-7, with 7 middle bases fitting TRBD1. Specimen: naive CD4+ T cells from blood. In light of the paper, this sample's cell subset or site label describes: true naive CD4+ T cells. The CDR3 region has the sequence CASSLTGAAPTYEQYF. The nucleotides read TGTGCCAGCAGCCTAACAGGGGCGGCCCCCACCTACGAGCAGTACTTC.